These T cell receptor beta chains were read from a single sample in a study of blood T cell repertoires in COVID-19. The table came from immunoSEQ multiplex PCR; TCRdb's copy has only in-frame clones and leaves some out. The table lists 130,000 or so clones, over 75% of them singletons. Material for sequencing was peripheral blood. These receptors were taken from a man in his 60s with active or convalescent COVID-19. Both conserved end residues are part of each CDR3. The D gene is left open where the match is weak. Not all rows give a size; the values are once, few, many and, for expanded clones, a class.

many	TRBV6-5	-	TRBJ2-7	TGTGCCAGCAGACAGGGTAAAGGCGAGCAGTACTTC	CASRQGKGEQYF
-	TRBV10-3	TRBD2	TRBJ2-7	TGTGCCATCAGTGAGTCGGGACTAGCGGGAGGATTGGGCGAGCAGTACTTC	CAISESGLAGGLGEQYF
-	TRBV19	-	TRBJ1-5	TGTGCCAGTAGTATATCTCCGGGGTATAGCAATCAGCCCCAGCATTTT	CASSISPGYSNQPQHF
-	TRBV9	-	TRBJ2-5	TGTGCCAGCAGCGTAGGGGGGACAAGAAAAGAGACCCAGTACTTC	CASSVGGTRKETQYF
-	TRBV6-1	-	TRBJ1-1	TGTGCCAGCACTAAAGCATGGACAGCCAGGGACACTGAAGCTTTCTTT	CASTKAWTARDTEAFF
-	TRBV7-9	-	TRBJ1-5	TGTGCCAGCAGCCTGCCCGGGCAGCCCCAGCATTTT	CASSLPGQPQHF
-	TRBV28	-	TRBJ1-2	TGTGCCAGCAGGGGTATTGGAGGGACGACCCACAACTATGGCTACACCTTC	CASRGIGGTTHNYGYTF
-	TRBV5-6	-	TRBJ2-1	TGTGCCAGCAGCTTGGTGCGGGGACCCTACAATGAGCAGTTCTTC	CASSLVRGPYNEQFF
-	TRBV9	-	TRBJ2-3	TGTGCCAGCAGCGTAGCAGGAACGGCGGGACCTAGCACAGATACGCAGTATTTT	CASSVAGTAGPSTDTQYF
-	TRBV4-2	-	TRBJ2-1	TGTGCCAGCAGCGGGGACTCCCCCCTTTCCTACAATGAGCAGTTCTTC	CASSGDSPLSYNEQFF
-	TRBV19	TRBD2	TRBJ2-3	TGTGCCAGTAGTATAGATCTACGGGAGGCGGATACGCAGTATTTT	CASSIDLREADTQYF
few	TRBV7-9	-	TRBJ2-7	TGTGCCAGCAGCACTACAGGGCTTTTTTACTTC	CASSTTGLFYF
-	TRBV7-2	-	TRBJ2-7	TGTGCCAGCAGCTTAGATCGCGGCCTGGGTTACGAGCAGTACTTC	CASSLDRGLGYEQYF